The 28 T cell receptor beta chains below come from one sample, sequenced in a study of glioma-infiltrating T cells after dendritic cell vaccination. Profiled with immunoSEQ multiplex PCR; TCRdb holds only in-frame clones, not every one. Of tens of thousands of clones detected, more than 65% appear once; the ten largest clones hold about 2.1%. This specimen consisted of blood, obtained before dendritic cell vaccination. These receptors all come from a human donor with glioblastoma.

A remark on this clone: Distinct nucleotide sequences in the sample also encode this CDR3. The chain recombines TRBV7-9 with TRBJ1-5; 7 positions match TRBD1. The germline gives CDR1 SEHNR, CDR2 FQNEAQ (reference sequence). The CDR3 contains 14 residues. The junction had 3 bases not matched to a gene; V was cut back by 1 base and J by 6 bases. In nucleotides, the CDR3 is TGTGCCAGCAGCTTAGGACAGGGTGGTCAGCCCCAGCATTTT. It specifies CASSLGQGGQPQHF.

The rearrangement joins TRBV11-2 to TRBJ2-1, with TRBD2 identical over 10 bases. The V and J ends lost 4 bases and 5 bases, in that order; junction bases with no gene match: 17. Germline V gives CDR1 SGHAT, CDR2 FQNNGV. The CDR3 runs to 19 residues. The CDR3 reads CASSSRYQYSGRTNNEQFF. In DNA form, the CDR3 reads TGTGCCAGCAGCTCCCGCTACCAATATAGCGGGAGGACCAACAATGAGCAGTTCTTC.

J is TRBJ2-5 and V is TRBV4-2; 9 bases match TRBD1. Trimming removed 1 base from V and 5 bases from J; junction bases left unmatched: 11. The CDR3 totals 17 residues. Per the germline V gene, CDR1 is LGHNA and CDR2 is YNFKEQ. CDR3 residues: CASSQGITDRGSETQYF. The CDR3 coding sequence is TGTGCCAGCAGCCAAGGGATTACGGACAGGGGATCGGAGACCCAGTACTTC.

The chain uses TRBV13 and TRBJ2-7; 10 bases map to TRBD1. J lost 5 bases, V lost 4 bases, and 8 bases had no gene match. CDR3 length: 15 amino acids. Germline V CDR1 and CDR2: PRHDT, FYEKMQ (reference sequence). CDR3 sequence: CASSSRQGAYDEQYF. The CDR3 DNA sequence: TGTGCCAGCAGCTCGCGACAGGGGGCCTACGACGAGCAGTACTTC.

The rearrangement joins TRBV5-6 to TRBJ1-1, with TRBD1 as a possible D gene (6 bases). Germline CDR1 SGHDT, CDR2 YYEEEE. The V end lost 5 bases, the J end lost 2 bases, and 13 bases lay between the germline ends. The CDR3 loop spans 14 amino acids. This chain's CDR3 is CASRLWDINTEAFF. The CDR3 bases are TGTGCCAGCAGGTTATGGGACATTAACACTGAAGCTTTCTTT.

The chain joins TRBV18 to TRBJ2-2; the match to TRBD2 covers 13 bases. Germline V gene lookup returns CDR1 KGHSH and CDR2 LQKENI. The CDR3 sequence is 18 residues long. V lost 2 bases and J lost 4; bases outside the gene matches: 7. Written as DNA, the CDR3 is TGTGCCAGCTCACCAAGACTAGCGGGAGGTGTTAGCACCGGGGAGCTGTTTTTT. Translation gives CASSPRLAGGVSTGELFF.

The rearrangement links TRBV19 to TRBJ2-1; 11 bases line up with TRBD2. J lost 9 bases, V lost 2 bases, and 12 bases had no gene match. The CDR3 loop spans 17 amino acids. Germline V gene sequence: CDR1 LNHDA, CDR2 SQIVND (reference sequence). CDR3 in amino acids: CASSILGLAGGSIEQFF. CDR3 sequence (DNA): TGTGCCAGTAGTATACTCGGTCTAGCGGGGGGCTCGATTGAGCAGTTCTTC. Drawing the rest from reference TRBV19 and TRBJ2-1, the complete variable domain is DGGITQSPKYLFRKEGQNVTLSCEQNLNHDAMYWYRQDPGQGLRLIYYSQIVNDFQKGDIAEGYSVSREKKESFPLTVTSAQKNPTAFYLCASSILGLAGGSIEQFFGPGTRLTVL.

V usage is TRBV14 and J usage is TRBJ2-6, with D uncertain. Germline lookup yields CDR1 SGHDN and CDR2 FVKESK. This CDR3 is built from 17 residues. Trimming took off 4 bases at V and 0 bases at J, with 13 bases between the two ends. The CDR3 loop reads CASSRADALSGANVLTF. In DNA, the CDR3 is TGTGCCAGCAGCCGGGCAGACGCTCTCTCTGGGGCCAACGTCCTGACTTTC.

V and J are TRBV6-4 and TRBJ1-1; possibly TRBD1 for D (5 bases). Germline V gives CDR1 MRHNA, CDR2 SNTAGT. The CDR3 is made up of 16 amino acids. Trimming removed 3 bases from V and 2 bases from J, with 16 bases in between. The CDR3 here is CASSEAGRGKNTEAFF. The CDR3 DNA reads TGTGCCAGCAGTGAAGCAGGCCGGGGGAAAAACACTGAAGCTTTCTTT.

This chain connects TRBV6-5 to TRBJ1-5; D not certain. Trimming took 6 bases from V and 5 from J, leaving 14 bases between them. In germline, CDR1 is MNHEY, CDR2 SVGAGI. This CDR3 spans 14 amino acids. CDR3 sequence (DNA): TGTGCCAGCAGACCCAACGGGGTTTATCAGCCCCAGCATTTT. Encoded protein: CASRPNGVYQPQHF.

The rearrangement joins TRBV11-2 to TRBJ2-7; 7 bases match TRBD2. Looked up from germline, CDR1 is SGHAT and CDR2 is FQNNGV. The CDR3 covers 15 residues. Unmatched junction bases numbered 8, after V lost 5 bases and J lost 1 base. CDR3 protein: CASSPLSGASYEQYF. DNA of the CDR3: TGTGCCAGCAGCCCGCTGAGCGGGGCGTCCTACGAGCAGTACTTC.

The chain couples TRBV5-4 to TRBJ2-3; D might be TRBD2 (5 bases). The CDR3 runs 14 residues. The ends were cut back, 0 bases at V and 4 bases at J, with 9 bases in the middle. CDR1 and CDR2 from the germline V gene are SGHNT and YYREEE (reference sequence). The CDR3 coding sequence is TGTGCCAGCAGCTTGGTGGCGGGCGCAGATACGCAGTATTTT. Protein: CASSLVAGADTQYF.

V and J are TRBV6-6 and TRBJ1-1, with 7 bases identical to TRBD1. Germline CDR1 is MNHNY and CDR2 is SVGAGI (reference sequence). The ends lost 8 bases at V and 6 bases at J; junction bases unmatched: 9. The CDR3 loop spans 13 amino acids. For the CDR3, the DNA is TGTGCCAGCGCCCAGACAGGGAGGTCTGAAGCTTTCTTT. Protein: CASAQTGRSEAFF.

This chain connects TRBV7-2 to TRBJ2-1, with 9 nucleotides matching TRBD2. The germline V gene has CDR1 SGHTA and CDR2 FQGNSA. V lost 1 base, J lost 8 bases, and 3 bases stayed unmatched. The CDR3 has 14 residues. CDR3 nucleotides: TGTGCCAGCAGCTTAGGAGCGGGAGGCGATGAGCAGTTCTTC. This codes for CASSLGAGGDEQFF.

The V call is TRBV4-1, the J call TRBJ2-3; D may be TRBD1 (5 bases). With 3 bases removed from V and 2 bases from J, the gap between germline ends came to 6 bases. Looked up from germline, CDR1 is MGHRA and CDR2 is YSYEKL. This CDR3 is 13 amino acids long. CDR3 DNA: TGCGCCAGCAGCCAGACAGCCACAGATACGCAGTATTTT. The encoded protein is CASSQTATDTQYF.

The genes are TRBV11-2 and TRBJ2-2, with D possibly TRBD1 on 7 matching bases. V lost 0 bases and J lost 5, with 10 bases in between. The germline V gene has CDR1 SGHAT and CDR2 FQNNGV. The CDR3 consists of 15 residues. The CDR3 is CASSLDRGDTGELFF. Written as DNA, the CDR3 is TGTGCCAGCAGCTTAGACAGGGGGGATACCGGGGAGCTGTTTTTT.

The rearrangement joins TRBV2 to TRBJ2-5; tentative D call: TRBD1 (6 bases). Per the germline V gene, CDR1 is SNHLY and CDR2 is FYNNEI. Trimming removed 4 bases from V and 2 bases from J, with 8 bases in between. This CDR3 region has 13 residues. CDR3 sequence (DNA): TGTGCCAGCAGTGCAACAGGGCAAGAGACCCAGTACTTC. Protein: CASSATGQETQYF.

V is TRBV6-1 and J is TRBJ1-1; the D gene is possibly TRBD1 (5 bases). V was pared by 4 bases and J by 5 bases, with 17 bases between. This CDR3 region has 15 residues. From germline, CDR1 is MNHNS and CDR2 SASEGT. The CDR3 DNA follows: TGTGCCAGCAGTGCCTTCGGGGGGGGAGGGACTGAAGCTTTCTTT. It yields the protein CASSAFGGGGTEAFF.

The CDR3 nucleotides are TGTGCCAGCAGCGCCGCCGGGTTGCGGGGCACTGAAGCTTTCTTT. Its translation: CASSAAGLRGTEAFF. V is TRBV7-9 and J is TRBJ1-1, with no clear D. V lost 5 bases, J lost 4 bases, and 17 bases lay in between. Germline assignment: CDR1 SEHNR and CDR2 FQNEAQ (reference sequence). This CDR3 has 15 residues.

J is TRBJ2-7 and V is TRBV27, with 10 bases fitting TRBD2. The CDR3 contains 15 residues. Germline V lookup: CDR1 MNHEY, CDR2 SMNVEV (reference sequence). The ends lost 5 bases at V and 2 bases at J; junction bases unmatched: 6. CDR3 region: CASSVLAGSTYEQYV. DNA for the CDR3: TGTGCCAGCAGTGTACTAGCGGGAAGTACCTACGAGCAGTACGTC.

The V call is TRBV23-1, the J call TRBJ1-2, with 7 bases lining up with TRBD1. TRBV23-1 is assigned to the ORF class and has an uncertain function. CDR3 length equals 15 residues. V shed 0 bases, J shed 3 bases, and the junction held 4 bases outside the gene matches. The CDR3 bases are TGCGCCAGCAGTCAATCGACAGGGCGTGACTATGGCTACACCTTC. Its translation is CASSQSTGRDYGYTF.

This clone was counted only a few times. This chain joins TRBV7-6 and TRBJ2-2; 7 nucleotides match TRBD1. Unmatched junction bases numbered 7, after V lost 2 bases and J lost 1 base. Germline V gene lookup returns CDR1 SGHVS and CDR2 FNYEAQ. The CDR3 has 17 amino acids. The CDR3 sequence is CASSLRARTGNTGELFF. DNA for the CDR3: TGTGCCAGCAGCTTAAGGGCTAGGACAGGGAACACCGGGGAGCTGTTTTTT.

CDR3 DNA sequence: TGTGCCAGCAGCGAGTGGAGCTCTGGGGCCAACGTCCTGACTTTC. Its translation is CASSEWSSGANVLTF. The chain combines TRBV9 with TRBJ2-6; D unclear. Germline loops: CDR1 SGDLS, CDR2 YYNGEE. There are 15 residues in the CDR3. Trimming shortened V by 3 bases and J by 0 bases, and 7 bases separated the two germline ends.

The V gene is TRBV6-5, the J gene TRBJ1-5; TRBD1 matches at 9 bases. This CDR3 contains 15 residues. The V segment lost 6 bases and the J segment 6 bases; nucleotides outside the gene matches: 9. The germline CDR1 and CDR2 sequences are MNHEY and SVGAGI. The CDR3 DNA sequence: TGTGCCAGCAGACCAACAGGGGGCGCGACTCAGCCCCAGCATTTT. As protein: CASRPTGGATQPQHF.

The chain links TRBV19 to TRBJ2-3; 7 bases are shared with TRBD1. The CDR3 has 16 amino acids. CDR1 LNHDA and CDR2 SQIVND come from the germline V gene (reference sequence). Germline trimming cut 7 bases from V and 0 bases from J; bases unmatched to any gene: 10. For the CDR3, the DNA is TGTGCCAGTACAATAGAGGGGGACAGAAGCACAGATACGCAGTATTTT. Translated: CASTIEGDRSTDTQYF.

The chain carries TRBV11-2 and TRBJ1-1, with TRBD1 matching over 8 bases. The CDR3 runs to 13 residues. J lost 7 bases, V lost 8 bases, and 9 bases had no gene match. CDR1 and CDR2 from the germline V gene are SGHAT and FQNNGV. The CDR3 protein is CASGFSGGNEAFF. The CDR3 DNA reads TGTGCCAGCGGATTTTCAGGGGGCAATGAAGCTTTCTTT.

This rearrangement joins TRBV18 to TRBJ2-7, with TRBD2 matching over 7 bases. The CDR3 contains 13 residues. Germline V lookup: CDR1 KGHSH, CDR2 LQKENI. V gave up 3 bases and J gave up 5 bases; unmatched junction bases: 4. This CDR3 is CASSPGGGDEQYV. As DNA, the CDR3 is TGTGCCAGCTCACCGGGCGGGGGTGACGAGCAGTACGTC.

The chain recombines TRBV14 with TRBJ2-7, with TRBD2 matching over 15 bases. Germline CDR1 and CDR2: SGHDN and FVKESK. The V gene end was trimmed by 0 bases and the J gene end by 9 bases; junction bases not matched to a gene: 6. The CDR3 is 16 amino acids. The CDR3 reads CASSQDGGLAGGRQYF. CDR3 bases: TGTGCCAGCAGCCAAGATGGGGGACTAGCGGGGGGCAGGCAGTACTTC.